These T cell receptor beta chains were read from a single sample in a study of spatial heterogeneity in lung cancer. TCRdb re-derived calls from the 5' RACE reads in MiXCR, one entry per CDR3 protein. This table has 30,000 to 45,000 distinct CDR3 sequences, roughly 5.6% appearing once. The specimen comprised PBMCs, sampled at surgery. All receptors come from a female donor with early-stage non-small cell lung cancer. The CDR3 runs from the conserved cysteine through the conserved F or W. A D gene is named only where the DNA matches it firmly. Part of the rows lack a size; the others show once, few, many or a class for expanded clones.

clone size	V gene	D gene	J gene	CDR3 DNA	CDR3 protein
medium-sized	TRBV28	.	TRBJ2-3	TGTGCCAGCACTTTGACTGGCACAGATACGCAGTATTTT	CASTLTGTDTQYF
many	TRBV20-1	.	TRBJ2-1	TGCAGTGCTAGAGAGGGGGTGAGGTCCTACAATGAGCAGTTCTTC	CSAREGVRSYNEQFF
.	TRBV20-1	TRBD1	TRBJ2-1	TGCAGTGCTAGTAGGGGGCTCTACAATGAGCAGTTCTTC	CSASRGLYNEQFF
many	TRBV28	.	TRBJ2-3	TGTGCCAGCAGTTTCGTGGGAAGAACAGATACGCAGTATTTT	CASSFVGRTDTQYF
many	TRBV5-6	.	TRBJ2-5	TGTGCCAGCAGCGGGGCGGGGGCCGGGCAAGAGACCCAGTACTTC	CASSGAGAGQETQYF
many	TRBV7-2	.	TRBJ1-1	TGTGCCAGCAGCTTAGGATCTATCTCTTACACTGAAGCTTTCTTT	CASSLGSISYTEAFF
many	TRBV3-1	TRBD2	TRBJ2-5	TGTGCCAGCAGCCAAGAATCTAGCGGGCTGAGCCAAGAGACCCAGTACTTC	CASSQESSGLSQETQYF
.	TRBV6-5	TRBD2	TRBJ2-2	TGTGCCAGCAGACCTTGGAGCGGGGGTTCCACCGGGGAGCTGTTTTTT	CASRPWSGGSTGELFF
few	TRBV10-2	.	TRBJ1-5	TGCGCCAGCAGGGAGTGGGGGAATTTTGATCAGCCCCAGCATTTT	CASREWGNFDQPQHF
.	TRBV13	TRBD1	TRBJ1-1	TGTGCCAGCAGCTCCCGACAGGGGAGTTTCATGAACACTGAAGCTTTCTTT	CASSSRQGSFMNTEAFF
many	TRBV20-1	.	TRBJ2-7	TGCAGTGCAGCTGACTTTGGTCCTAACGAGCAGTACTTC	CSAADFGPNEQYF
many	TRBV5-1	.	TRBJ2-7	TGCGCCAGCAGCTTGGCCATTGGACACCAAATCCACGAGCAGTACTTC	CASSLAIGHQIHEQYF
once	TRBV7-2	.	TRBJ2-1	TGTACCAGCAGCTTAGCGTCCCCCTCCTACAATGAGCAGTTCTTC	CTSSLASPSYNEQFF
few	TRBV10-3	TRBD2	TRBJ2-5	TGTGCCATCAGTGGAATGGGGGGAGGGCCATCAGAGACCCAGTACTTC	CAISGMGGGPSETQYF
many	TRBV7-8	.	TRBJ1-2	TGTGCCAGCAGCTTACAGGGGCCCGGCGGCTACACCTTC	CASSLQGPGGYTF
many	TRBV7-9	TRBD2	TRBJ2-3	TGTGCCAGCAGCTTGGGCGGGAGTCTGGCAGATACGCAGTATTTT	CASSLGGSLADTQYF
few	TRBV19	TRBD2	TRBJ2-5	TGTGCCACTACAGCGGGGGGGTTTTACCAAGAGACCCAGTACTTC	CATTAGGFYQETQYF
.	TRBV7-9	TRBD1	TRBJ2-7	TGTGCCAGCAGCCAGGGGGCCCATTCCTACGAGCAGTACTTC	CASSQGAHSYEQYF
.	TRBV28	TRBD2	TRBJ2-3	TGTGCCAGCAGTCCCCCGGGACTAGCGGGATTTATTACGCAGTATTTT	CASSPPGLAGFITQYF
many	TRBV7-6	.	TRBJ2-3	TGTGCCAGCGGCACAGATACGCAGTATTTT	CASGTDTQYF
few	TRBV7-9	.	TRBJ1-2	TGTGCCAGCACTAGGGGCGCGCATTATGGCTACACCTTC	CASTRGAHYGYTF
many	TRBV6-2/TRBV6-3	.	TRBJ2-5	TGTGCCAGCAGAGGGACGGTTCAAGAGACCCAGTACTTC	CASRGTVQETQYF
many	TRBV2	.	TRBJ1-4	TGTGCCAGGGAAGTCGAAGGGGTTAATGAAAAACTGTTTTTT	CAREVEGVNEKLFF
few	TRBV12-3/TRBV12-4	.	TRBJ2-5	TGTGCCAGCAGTCTACGGACGGGCCCCATAGAGACCCAGTACTTC	CASSLRTGPIETQYF
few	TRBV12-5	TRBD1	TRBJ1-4	TGTGCTAGTGGTCAGGGACAGGGGACCGAAAAACTGTTTTTT	CASGQGQGTEKLFF
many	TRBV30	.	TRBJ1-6	TGTGCCTGGAGATCGGGGATTTATTCACCCCTCCACTTT	CAWRSGIYSPLHF
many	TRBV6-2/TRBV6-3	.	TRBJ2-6	TGTGCCAGCAGTACCACTCTAGCGAGAGGGGCCAACGTCCTGACTTTC	CASSTTLARGANVLTF
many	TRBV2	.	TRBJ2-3	TGTGCCAGCAGATGGGACCGCACAGATACGCAGTATTTT	CASRWDRTDTQYF
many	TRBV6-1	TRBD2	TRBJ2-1	TGTGCCAGCAGTGAACAGGGACTAGCGGGAGATGAGCAGTTCTTC	CASSEQGLAGDEQFF
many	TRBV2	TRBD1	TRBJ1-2	TGTGCCAGCAGTCCCCGACAGGGGGATGGCTACACCTTC	CASSPRQGDGYTF
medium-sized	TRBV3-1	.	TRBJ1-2	TGTGCCAGCAGCCAAGAAGGACTGTATGGCTACACCTTC	CASSQEGLYGYTF
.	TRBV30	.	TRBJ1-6	TGTGCCTGGAGTACCAGGGAATCACCCCTCCACTTT	CAWSTRESPLHF
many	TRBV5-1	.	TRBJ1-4	TGCGCCAGCAGCTCCCTGGCTTCGTCCCCCGGAGGTGAAAAACTGTTTTTT	CASSSLASSPGGEKLFF
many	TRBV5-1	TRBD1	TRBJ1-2	TGCGCCAGCAGCTCGGACAGGGGGAATGGCTACACCTTC	CASSSDRGNGYTF
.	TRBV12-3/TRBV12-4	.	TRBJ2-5	TGTGCCAGCAGTCCCTCCGGGATCGAAGAGACCCAGTACTTC	CASSPSGIEETQYF
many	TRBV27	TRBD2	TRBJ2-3	TGTGCCAGCCGTCTCGGACACCTAGCGGGAGGGCCAGATACGCAGTATTTT	CASRLGHLAGGPDTQYF
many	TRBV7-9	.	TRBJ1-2	TGTGCCAGCGGGGGGGTCTATGGCTACACCTTC	CASGGVYGYTF
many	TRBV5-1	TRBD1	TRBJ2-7	TGCGCCAGCAGCTTGGTGGGGACAGGGGTCGACGAGCAGTACTTC	CASSLVGTGVDEQYF
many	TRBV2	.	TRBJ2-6	TGTGCAGGAACGCGCTCTGGGGCCAACGTCCTGACTTTC	CAGTRSGANVLTF
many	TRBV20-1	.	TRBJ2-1	TGCAGTGCGCGCTTGGGGTACAATGAGCAGTTCTTC	CSARLGYNEQFF
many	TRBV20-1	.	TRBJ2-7	TGCAGTGCTAACCCTCGGGACTCCTCCTACGAGCAGTACTTC	CSANPRDSSYEQYF
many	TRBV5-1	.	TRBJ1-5	TGCGCCAGCCATGATCTTAATAGCAATCAGCCCCAGCATTTT	CASHDLNSNQPQHF
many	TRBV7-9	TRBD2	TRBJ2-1	TGTGCCAGCAGCCGCATGGGACTAGCGGGAGCTGAGCAGTTCTTC	CASSRMGLAGAEQFF
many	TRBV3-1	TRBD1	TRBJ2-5	TGTGCCAGCAGCCGTGGACAGGCGTATCCGGGGACCCAGTACTTC	CASSRGQAYPGTQYF
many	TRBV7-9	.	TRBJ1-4	TGTGCCAGCAGCTTGTGGGAGGGTGAAAAACTGTTTTTT	CASSLWEGEKLFF
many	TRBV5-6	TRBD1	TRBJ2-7	TGTGCCAGCAGCTTGTTTATTTACGGGACAGGGTTTTACGAGCAGTACTTC	CASSLFIYGTGFYEQYF
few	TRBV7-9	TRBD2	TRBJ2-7	TGTGCCAGCAGCTTAGGGCGGACTAGTCGTCCGTACTTC	CASSLGRTSRPYF
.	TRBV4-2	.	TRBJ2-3	TGTGCCAGCAGCCAAGAGACGGGCACAGATACGCAGTATTTT	CASSQETGTDTQYF
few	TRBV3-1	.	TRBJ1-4	TGTGCCAGCAGCCAAGATCTGGCTGAAAAACTGTTTTTT	CASSQDLAEKLFF
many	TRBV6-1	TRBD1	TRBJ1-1	TGTGCCAGCAGTTTTTTCCTGGGACAGGGGGAAACTGAAGCTTTCTTT	CASSFFLGQGETEAFF
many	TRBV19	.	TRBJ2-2	TGTGCCAGTAGTCACCATACAGGGAGCACCGGGGAGCTGTTTTTT	CASSHHTGSTGELFF
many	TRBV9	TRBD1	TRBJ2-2	TGTGCCAGCAGCCCTACGGACAGGGTTGACACCGGGGAGCTGTTTTTT	CASSPTDRVDTGELFF
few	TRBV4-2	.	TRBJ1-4	TGTGCCAGCGAACAGACAAGGGGGAATGAAAAACTGTTTTTT	CASEQTRGNEKLFF
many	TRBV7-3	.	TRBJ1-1	TGTGCCAGCAGTCAAAATAGGCGGGGGGCTTTCTTT	CASSQNRRGAFF
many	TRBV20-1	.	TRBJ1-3	TGCAGTGCTAGAGAAGTTGCGGGAACTTGGGGAAACACCATATATTTT	CSAREVAGTWGNTIYF
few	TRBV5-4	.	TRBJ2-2	TGTGCCAGCAGCTTCCAAACCGGGGAGCTGTTTTTT	CASSFQTGELFF